The T cell receptor (beta chain) described here comes from a study of blood T cells in healthy people across ages. Study conclusions and caveats: Strong correlation linked observed beta diversity and percent naive T cells. Older individuals had lower TCR beta diversity per million T cells (the decline was roughly linear).

Comments on this clonotype: Antigen unknown.

A second PCR, run for about 6 to 12 cycles, used a sample-barcoded 5' primer plus a J-beta primer mix. TCRdb passed the 5' RACE reads through MiXCR, listing each CDR3 protein once. The sample has approximately 900,000 distinct CDR3 sequences, about 48% seen once. Sample donors were healthy Caucasian individuals that came from Russia, aged 6 to 90. Drawn from each donor were about 9 milliliters of peripheral blood. Trimming shortened V by 0 bases and J by 0 bases, and 6 bases separated the two germline ends. The germline CDR1 and CDR2 sequences are DFQATT and SNEGSKA (reference sequence). This CDR3 region has 14 residues.

The chain recombines TRBV20-1 with TRBJ1-3; the D is unclear. The receptor was derived from a young man in good health. The specimen was blood. The CDR3 DNA follows: TGCAGTGCTAGAGATCCAGACTCTGGAAACACCATATATTTT. This translates into CSARDPDSGNTIYF.